The T cell receptor beta chain under discussion was sequenced for a study of neurological immune-mediated disorders. Study results and caveats: HTLV-1-associated myelopathy displayed the greatest TCR clonal expansion, and multiple sclerosis exhibited the smallest, lower than that of healthy controls. Sharing of CDR3 amino acid sequences among expanded clones across subjects was absent, suggesting private repertoires in all groups.

The time point: technical triplicate 2. Libraries used 2 million unsorted PBMCs kept frozen in RNAlater. Using its own MiXCR run on the 5' RACE reads, TCRdb lists one record per CDR3 protein. Here the sample spans about 55,000 distinct CDR3 sequences, less than 25% being singletons. A note on this clonotype: What it recognizes is unknown. A read error may produce the germline difference seen at one junction end.

The CDR3 is 14 amino acids. Germline V gene lookup returns CDR1 SGHRS and CDR2 YFSETQ. This TCR was recovered from a man in his 60s with HTLV-1-associated myelopathy (HAM/TSP). Material: PBMCs. This sequence joins TRBV5-1 and TRBJ1-6; weak D call: TRBD1 (5 bases). The CDR3 loop is CASSPGRNNTPLHF. DNA of the CDR3: TGCGCCAGCAGCCCGGGACGGAATAATACACCCCTCCACTTT.